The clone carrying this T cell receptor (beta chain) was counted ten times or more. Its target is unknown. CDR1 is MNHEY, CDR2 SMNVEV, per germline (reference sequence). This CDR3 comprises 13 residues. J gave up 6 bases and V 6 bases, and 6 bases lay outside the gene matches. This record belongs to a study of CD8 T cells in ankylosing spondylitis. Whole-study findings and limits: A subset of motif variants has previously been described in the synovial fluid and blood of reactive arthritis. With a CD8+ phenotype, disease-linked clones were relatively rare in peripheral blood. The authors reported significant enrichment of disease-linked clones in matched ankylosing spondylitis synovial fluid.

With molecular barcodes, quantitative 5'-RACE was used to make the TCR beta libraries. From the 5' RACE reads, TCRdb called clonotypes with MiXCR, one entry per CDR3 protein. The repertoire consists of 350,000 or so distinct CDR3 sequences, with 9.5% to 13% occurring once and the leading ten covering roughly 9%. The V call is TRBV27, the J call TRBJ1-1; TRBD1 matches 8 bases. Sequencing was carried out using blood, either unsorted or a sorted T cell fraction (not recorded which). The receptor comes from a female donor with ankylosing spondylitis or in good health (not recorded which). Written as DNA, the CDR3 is TGTGCCAGCAGGCCCCAGGGGGCATCTGAAGCTTTCTTT. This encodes CASRPQGASEAFF.